A single sample is the source of the 19 T cell receptor beta chains below, sequenced in a study of shared clonotypes between healthy human individuals. Produced via immunoSEQ multiplex PCR; TCRdb's table is partial and in-frame only. The sample consists of 2,500,000 or so clones, more than 85% of them appearing once. Sequenced material: naive CD4+ T cells from PBMCs. Regarding subset: CD45RA+ positively selected. These receptors came from a man aged 18 to 35 in good health. Some clones in this sample may be carry-over from other donors' samples.

The chain carries TRBV30 and TRBJ2-7, with TRBD2 identical over 9 bases. The V gene's germline CDR1 is GTSNPN and CDR2 SVGIG (reference sequence). The CDR3 covers 15 residues. The J segment lost 2 bases and the V segment lost 8 bases, leaving 13 bases of the junction unmatched. For the CDR3, the DNA is TGTGCCATTAGGGGGCGAGCGGGAGGTACCTACGAGCAGTACTTC. Translation gives CAIRGRAGGTYEQYF. Supplemented by reference TRBV30 and TRBJ2-7, the full variable domain reads SQTIHQWPATLVQPVGSPLSLECTVEGTSNPNLYWYRQAAGRGLQLLFYSVGIGQISSEVPQNLSASRPQDRQFILSSKKLLLSDSGFYLCAIRGRAGGTYEQYFGPGTRLTVT.

This clone was seen a single time. The chain recombines TRBV5-1 with TRBJ2-7, with 7 bases lining up with TRBD2. The CDR3 covers 16 residues. CDR1 and CDR2 (germline): SGHRS, YFSETQ. The V segment lost 3 bases and the J segment 2 bases; nucleotides outside the gene matches: 11. CDR3 in DNA: TGCGCCAGCAGCTATACGGCCCTAGCGGCAACCTACGAGCAGTACTTC. This codes for CASSYTALAATYEQYF.

The chain combines TRBV7-2 with TRBJ2-7, with 8 bases that match TRBD2. Germline V gives CDR1 SGHTA, CDR2 FQGNSA. This CDR3 comprises 17 residues. Losses at the gene ends were 1 base for V and 2 bases for J; bases not matched to a gene: 10. CDR3 nucleotides: TGTGCCAGCAGCTTAGGACATTGGAACGGGAGGGCCTACGAGCAGTACTTC. Translated: CASSLGHWNGRAYEQYF.

On this clone itself: Other nucleotide sequences in the sample specify the same CDR3. The gene calls are TRBV5-1 and TRBJ2-3; 8 positions agree with TRBD2. Germline loops: CDR1 SGHRS, CDR2 YFSETQ. V dropped 1 base and J dropped 1; count of bases not matched to a gene: 8. The CDR3 is made up of 17 amino acids. The CDR3, as DNA: TGCGCCAGCAGCTTGCCGGGGACTAGTTGGGGCACAGATACGCAGTATTTT. Its protein product is CASSLPGTSWGTDTQYF.

The chain carries TRBV6-1 and TRBJ2-3; D ambiguous. V lost 5 bases and J lost 4, with 7 bases in between. CDR1 is MNHNS, CDR2 SASEGT, per germline. This CDR3 contains 12 residues. Here the CDR3 reads CASSPPSDTQYF. In DNA form, the CDR3 reads TGTGCCAGCAGTCCCCCCTCAGATACGCAGTATTTT.

V usage is TRBV2 and J usage is TRBJ2-2; 9 nucleotides agree with TRBD1. Germline-derived CDR1 and CDR2 are SNHLY and FYNNEI. The V and J ends lost 9 bases and 6 bases, in that order; junction bases with no gene match: 5. This CDR3 has 13 amino acids. The CDR3 loop reads CASRRQGAGELFF. In nucleotides, the CDR3 is TGTGCCAGTCGGAGACAGGGGGCCGGGGAGCTGTTTTTT.

Concerning this clone: Other DNA sequences within the sample encode an identical CDR3. The J gene is TRBJ2-1, the V gene TRBV6-5; TRBD2 aligns across 13 bases. CDR3 length equals 16 residues. V lost 2 bases, J lost 6 bases, and 4 bases stayed unmatched. CDR1 and CDR2 (germline): MNHEY, SVGAGI. The CDR3 nucleotides are TGTGCCAGCAGTTACCGGACTAGCGGGAGAACCAATGAGCAGTTCTTC. Protein sequence: CASSYRTSGRTNEQFF.

The chain uses TRBV2 and TRBJ1-3; D is unclear. The CDR3 is 14 amino acids. The germline V gene encodes CDR1 SNHLY and CDR2 FYNNEI. V was shortened by 6 bases and J by 0 bases, with 9 bases between the two germline ends. CDR3 bases: TGTGCCAGCAGGGACTCTAACTCTGGAAACACCATATATTTT. This encodes CASRDSNSGNTIYF.

The V gene is TRBV5-5, the J gene TRBJ2-3; 9 bases map to TRBD2. The CDR3 spans 17 residues. Germline CDR1 reads SGHKS; CDR2 reads YYEKEE (reference sequence). Trimming removed 3 bases from V and 4 bases from J; junction bases left unmatched: 12. CDR3 sequence: CASSWASGIQPADTQYF. The CDR3 nucleotides are TGTGCCAGCAGCTGGGCTAGCGGGATCCAACCGGCAGATACGCAGTATTTT.

The chain recombines TRBV15 with TRBJ2-7; D ambiguous. The V end lost 0 bases, the J end lost 3 bases, and 6 bases lay between the germline ends. The CDR3 length is 13 residues. CDR1 is LNHNV, CDR2 YYDKDF, per germline (reference sequence). The chain's CDR3 is CATSRDSGYEQYF. The DNA for the CDR3 is TGTGCCACCAGCAGAGATTCGGGCTACGAGCAGTACTTC.

This rearrangement joins TRBV5-4 to TRBJ2-1; D unclear. The CDR3 has 14 residues. From germline, CDR1 is SGHNT and CDR2 YYREEE (reference sequence). The V gene lost 3 bases and the J gene lost 7 bases, with 14 bases spanning the gap. The CDR3 protein is CASSSPRAVNEQFF. The CDR3 bases are TGTGCCAGCAGCTCGCCTCGGGCCGTAAATGAGCAGTTCTTC.

The chain uses TRBV11-3 and TRBJ2-2; D possibly uses TRBD1 or TRBD2 (6 bases each). This CDR3 is built from 15 residues. CDR1 and CDR2 (germline): SGHNT, YENEEA. Deletions cut 5 bases from V and 4 bases from J, with 14 bases between. Written as DNA, the CDR3 is TGTGCCAGCAGCCTGGGGGGCGCACGCACCGGGGAGCTGTTTTTT. This gives the protein CASSLGGARTGELFF.

The rearrangement links TRBV30 to TRBJ1-2; TRBD1 matches 10 bases. Germline loops: CDR1 GTSNPN, CDR2 SVGIG (reference sequence). Trimming at V came to 0 bases and at J to 8 bases, leaving 3 bases not matched to a gene. This CDR3 region has 13 residues. DNA of the CDR3: TGTGCCTGGAGTGTGCGGGGACAGGGGGGCTACACCTTC. Its translation: CAWSVRGQGGYTF.

This rearrangement joins TRBV7-2 to TRBJ2-5; tentatively, D is TRBD2 (6 bases). The length of the CDR3 is 16 residues. V was pared by 1 base and J by 2 bases, with 14 bases between. Germline V gene data show CDR1 as SGHTA and CDR2 as FQGNSA. The DNA for the CDR3 is TGTGCCAGCAGCTTAGGGGTAGCGGCAGCGCAAGAGACCCAGTACTTC. This gives the protein CASSLGVAAAQETQYF.

The genes are TRBV6-1 and TRBJ1-4, with 7 bases that match TRBD1. With 5 bases clipped from V and 5 bases from J, the junction kept 8 bases outside the gene matches. The CDR3 spans 15 residues. Germline V gene data show CDR1 as MNHNS and CDR2 as SASEGT. This CDR3 reads CASSFRQGPNEKLFF. The CDR3 DNA is TGTGCCAGCAGTTTCCGACAGGGACCGAATGAAAAACTGTTTTTT.

The genes are TRBV4-1 and TRBJ1-4; D is undetermined. Trimming cost V 0 bases and J 1 base, with 15 bases left between them. The CDR3 is 18 amino acids. CDR1 MGHRA and CDR2 YSYEKL come from the germline V gene. The DNA of the CDR3 is TGCGCCAGCAGCCAAGATCGTGGTCTCCGAGGAACTAATGAAAAACTGTTTTTT. Its protein is CASSQDRGLRGTNEKLFF.

The chain couples TRBV5-6 to TRBJ2-2; 8 bases agree with TRBD1. Germline assignment: CDR1 SGHDT and CDR2 YYEEEE. The V segment lost 3 bases and the J segment 5 bases; nucleotides outside the gene matches: 6. The CDR3 has 15 residues. CDR3 sequence (DNA): TGTGCCAGCAGCTCAGGACAGGGCTATACCGGGGAGCTGTTTTTT. Protein sequence: CASSSGQGYTGELFF.

This chain connects TRBV7-9 to TRBJ1-1, with a weak D call TRBD1 (5 bases). Germline values: CDR1 SEHNR, CDR2 FQNEAQ (reference sequence). CDR3 size: 16 residues. V was cut by 1 base and J by 2 bases, with 14 bases left in between. CDR3 in amino acids: CASSLESGGANTEAFF. The CDR3 nucleotides read TGTGCCAGCAGCTTAGAATCTGGGGGAGCTAACACTGAAGCTTTCTTT.

This chain links TRBV7-7 with TRBJ2-3, with 8 bases identical to TRBD2. V shed 5 bases and J 1 base; nucleotides not matched to a gene: 5. This CDR3 comprises 15 residues. The germline V gene encodes CDR1 SSHAT and CDR2 FNYEAQ (reference sequence). As DNA, the CDR3 is TGTGCCAGCAGCCAAGGACTAGCAGGCACAGATACGCAGTATTTT. Translating it yields CASSQGLAGTDTQYF.